This TCR beta chain is drawn from a study of spatial heterogeneity in lung cancer. Sample time point: blood at routine non-recurrence follow-up after resection. The CDR3 runs 14 residues. Deletions cut 7 bases from V and 7 bases from J, with 14 bases between. Germline CDR1 and CDR2: LGHDT and YNNKEL (reference sequence). MiXCR, run by TCRdb on the 5' RACE reads, gives a single entry per CDR3 protein. The sample has some 10,000 distinct CDR3 sequences; roughly 20% are singletons. The chain is built from TRBV3-1 and TRBJ1-6, with D perhaps matching TRBD1 (5 bases). This clonotype was obtained from a male donor with early-stage non-small cell lung cancer. Sequenced material: PBMCs, taken at follow-up. The chain's CDR3 is CASTQRGNNSPLHF. The CDR3 DNA reads as TGTGCCAGCACTCAACGGGGGAACAATTCACCCCTCCACTTT.